This TCR beta chain derives from a study of T cell repertoires in cytomegalovirus infection. About the research overall: Use of recently identified HLA-C-restricted and well-studied HLA-B-restricted CMV epitopes was part of the study.

This clonotype came up a few times. Its antigen remains unknown. TCRdb ran MiXCR on the reads and lists one entry per CDR3 protein. This sample carries roughly 500,000 distinct CDR3 sequences, 30% to 40% of them seen once, and the ten largest clones take 15% to 20%. CDR3 size: 14 residues. Trimming pared 2 bases from V and 5 bases from J, leaving 9 bases between. The germline gives CDR1 WNHNN, CDR2 SYGVQD (reference sequence). This chain links TRBV10-1 with TRBJ2-2; possible D gene TRBD1, 6 bases. The sample in question was cultured PBMCs, obtained from culture after CMV antigen stimulation. This TCR was sampled from a human donor in good health (CMV status not recorded). Some clones in this sample may be carry-over from other donors' samples. The CDR3 DNA reads TGCGCCAGCAGTGAGGATACAGGGACCGGGGAGCTGTTTTTT. Protein: CASSEDTGTGELFF.